A single sample gave rise to the 30 T cell receptor beta chains below, sequenced in a study of shared clonotypes between healthy human individuals. The method was immunoSEQ multiplex PCR; TCRdb's version includes in-frame clones alone and lacks a portion of them. The repertoire holds millions of clones, with less than 95% as singletons. Cells designated naive CD8 were CD45RO-negative and were positively selected for CCR7, with terminally differentiated effector memory CD45RA+ cells excluded. The sample comprised naive CD8+ T cells sorted from blood. The source is a man aged 18 to 30 in good health.

This clone was picked up one time. A much larger clone sits a single nucleotide away, making a read error possible. The identical CDR3 is also encoded by other nucleotide sequences in the sample. The chain carries TRBV27 and TRBJ2-7; 11 bases are shared with TRBD1. The length of the CDR3 is 14 residues. From germline, CDR1 is MNHEY and CDR2 SMNVEV (reference sequence). V lost 5 bases to trimming and J lost 3 bases; unmatched junction nucleotides: 3. The CDR3 protein is CASSHGTGGYEQYF. CDR3 sequence (DNA): TGTGCCAGCAGTCACGGGACAGGGGGCTACGAGCAGTACTTC.

This chain links TRBV7-8 with TRBJ1-1; TRBD1 might be the D (6 bases). Germline values: CDR1 SGHVS, CDR2 FQNEAQ. Trimming pared 0 bases from V and 3 bases from J, leaving 11 bases between. This CDR3 region has 15 residues. The CDR3 sequence: CASSLAQEGDTEAFF. Written as DNA, the CDR3 is TGTGCCAGCAGCTTAGCGCAGGAGGGGGACACTGAAGCTTTCTTT.

In its sample, this clone was seen once. The CDR3 region has the DNA TGTGCCAGTAGTATAGTGTCTGAGACAGATACGCAGTATTTT. Translation gives CASSIVSETDTQYF. The chain links TRBV19 to TRBJ2-3; D is ambiguous. V lost 1 base, J lost 3 bases, and 8 bases lay in between. Germline-derived CDR1 and CDR2 are LNHDA and SQIVND (reference sequence). The CDR3 covers 14 residues.

The rearrangement joins TRBV27 to TRBJ2-7; maybe TRBD2 (6 bases). CDR1 and CDR2 from the germline V gene are MNHEY and SMNVEV (reference sequence). The CDR3 contains 13 residues. V shed 6 bases and J shed 4 bases, with 13 bases lying between them. The chain's CDR3 is CASRGLSNYEQYF. The CDR3 bases are TGTGCCAGCAGGGGACTCTCGAATTACGAGCAGTACTTC.

Concerning this clone itself: Other DNA sequences in this specimen translate into the identical CDR3. The rearrangement joins TRBV29-1 to TRBJ2-1; D call uncertain. CDR1 SQVTM and CDR2 ANQGSEA come from the germline V gene. The germline V and J ends were trimmed by 1 base and 8 bases, with 3 bases remaining between them. This CDR3 is 10 amino acids long. DNA for the CDR3: TGCAGCGTTGAAGGCGATGAGCAGTTCTTC. Amino acid sequence: CSVEGDEQFF.

This rearrangement joins TRBV27 to TRBJ2-1; TRBD2 matches 8 bases. Germline CDR1 reads MNHEY; CDR2 reads SMNVEV (reference sequence). V gave up 4 bases and J gave up 4 bases; unmatched junction bases: 3. This CDR3 region has 14 residues. Here the CDR3 reads CASSSPGGYNEQFF. Written as DNA, the CDR3 is TGTGCCAGCAGTTCCCCGGGGGGGTACAATGAGCAGTTCTTC.

In DNA form, the CDR3 reads TGTGCCAGCAGTCTCCCCGGACAGTACTATGGCTACACCTTC. The encoded protein is CASSLPGQYYGYTF. The chain is built from TRBV28 and TRBJ1-2; a weak D match, TRBD1 (6 bases). The CDR3 has 14 residues. Trimming shortened V by 5 bases and J by 3 bases, and 13 bases separated the two germline ends. CDR1 MDHEN and CDR2 SYDVKM come from the germline V gene.

The chain combines TRBV6-5 with TRBJ1-1, with D possibly matching TRBD1 (6 bases). Germline V gene sequence: CDR1 MNHEY, CDR2 SVGAGI. The CDR3 consists of 13 residues. Trimming removed 7 bases at V and 4 bases at J, with 13 bases between. CDR3 DNA sequence: TGTGCCAGCAACTTACAGGGTAGCACTGAAGCTTTCTTT. Residues: CASNLQGSTEAFF.

The chain joins TRBV4-1 to TRBJ2-7; TRBD2 might be the D (5 bases). The CDR3 covers 16 residues. The germline gives CDR1 MGHRA, CDR2 YSYEKL. V lost 0 bases and J lost 0, with 12 bases in between. The CDR3 spells CASSQDPGRGSYEQYF. As DNA, the CDR3 is TGCGCCAGCAGCCAAGACCCCGGTCGGGGCTCCTACGAGCAGTACTTC.

The genes are TRBV6-1 and TRBJ1-3, with D perhaps TRBD1 (6 bases). V dropped 2 bases and J dropped 7 bases, with 12 bases sitting between them. This CDR3 region has 14 residues. Germline V gives CDR1 MNHNS, CDR2 SASEGT. The CDR3 reads CASSELGQGNTIYF. As DNA, the CDR3 is TGTGCCAGCAGTGAATTAGGCCAGGGGAACACCATATATTTT.

V is TRBV28 and J is TRBJ2-7; weak D call: TRBD1 (7 bases). Trimming left V 3 bases short and J 3 bases short, with 15 bases between. The CDR3 extends over 15 amino acids. Germline CDR1 MDHEN, CDR2 SYDVKM. For the CDR3, the DNA is TGTGCCAGCAGTTTGGAGGGGACAGTTCTCTACGAGCAGTACTTC. Translating it yields CASSLEGTVLYEQYF.

The V call is TRBV14, the J call TRBJ2-1, with 11 bases that match TRBD2. CDR3 length: 16 amino acids. Germline CDR1 is SGHDN and CDR2 is FVKESK. Unmatched junction bases numbered 4, after V lost 2 bases and J lost 4 bases. The CDR3 loop is CASSQSGTSGYNEQFF. The CDR3, as DNA: TGTGCCAGCAGCCAATCCGGGACTAGCGGTTACAATGAGCAGTTCTTC.

As concerns this clone: Other DNA sequences from this sample encode an identical CDR3 as well. This chain joins TRBV7-2 and TRBJ2-7; no reliable D call. CDR1 is SGHTA and CDR2 is FQGNSA in the germline V gene. The CDR3 is 13 residues long. V shed 0 bases and J shed 0 bases, with 3 bases lying between them. Here the CDR3 DNA reads TGTGCCAGCAGCTTAGCAAACTCCTACGAGCAGTACTTC. This encodes CASSLANSYEQYF.

The rearrangement uses TRBV2 and TRBJ2-3; 13 nucleotides align to TRBD2. Germline loops: CDR1 SNHLY, CDR2 FYNNEI. The CDR3 spans 16 residues. Trimming took 8 bases from V and 6 from J; bases not matched to a gene: 11. The CDR3 is CASSKAGLAGIDTQYF. DNA of the CDR3: TGTGCCAGCTCCAAAGCGGGACTAGCGGGGATCGATACGCAGTATTTT.

The chain carries TRBV6-6 and TRBJ2-7; D not resolved. V was clipped by 8 bases and J by 5 bases, with 7 bases between them. This CDR3 has 10 amino acids. Germline CDR1 and CDR2: MNHNY and SVGAGI (reference sequence). CDR3 loop: CASGHDEQYF. The CDR3 nucleotides read TGTGCCAGCGGCCACGACGAGCAGTACTTC.

The chain is built from TRBV27 and TRBJ2-2; 11 bases are a match to TRBD2. Unmatched junction bases numbered 12, after V lost 6 bases and J lost 3 bases. This CDR3 comprises 18 residues. The germline CDR1 and CDR2 sequences are MNHEY and SMNVEV (reference sequence). The CDR3 nucleotides read TGTGCCAGCAGCACCGCTCCCCTAGCGGGGGGACACACCGGGGAGCTGTTTTTT. The encoded protein is CASSTAPLAGGHTGELFF.

The chain joins TRBV29-1 to TRBJ1-2; 8 bases line up with TRBD1. This CDR3 is built from 16 residues. Germline V CDR1 and CDR2: SQVTM, ANQGSEA. The V segment lost 0 bases and the J segment 6 bases; nucleotides outside the gene matches: 12. The CDR3 nucleotides are TGCAGCGTTGAAGATCTTAATGTCAGGGGGCCTCATGGCTACACCTTC. As protein: CSVEDLNVRGPHGYTF.

The rearrangement uses TRBV11-2 and TRBJ2-3; weak D call: TRBD2 (6 bases). Trimming removed 2 bases at V and 6 bases at J, with 9 bases between. The CDR3 length is 13 residues. CDR1 and CDR2 from the germline V gene are SGHAT and FQNNGV. CDR3 DNA sequence: TGTGCCAGCAGCTTAACGGGAGAGGATACGCAGTATTTT. This codes for CASSLTGEDTQYF.

The J gene is TRBJ1-5, the V gene TRBV6-6; D gene uncertain. The CDR3 totals 15 residues. From germline, CDR1 is MNHNY and CDR2 SVGAGI (reference sequence). Trimming cost V 6 bases and J 0 bases, with 12 bases left between them. The CDR3 coding sequence is TGTGCCAGCAGCGCCGGCGGTTATAGCAATCAGCCCCAGCATTTT. Translation gives CASSAGGYSNQPQHF.

Points on this clone: Other DNA sequences in this specimen translate into the identical CDR3. The rearrangement joins TRBV30 to TRBJ2-3; D call uncertain. V was shortened by 2 bases and J by 5 bases, with 8 bases between the two germline ends. CDR1 GTSNPN and CDR2 SVGIG come from the germline V gene (reference sequence). This CDR3 is 12 amino acids long. The CDR3 reads CAWSLSVDTQYF. As DNA, the CDR3 is TGTGCCTGGAGTCTATCGGTAGATACGCAGTATTTT.

The rearrangement joins TRBV6-5 to TRBJ2-7, with D unclear. Germline assignment: CDR1 MNHEY and CDR2 SVGAGI. V was clipped by 6 bases and J by 0 bases, with 9 bases between them. This CDR3 has 13 residues. The CDR3, as DNA: TGTGCCAGCAGAGCGACGGGCTCCTACGAGCAGTACTTC. Amino acid sequence: CASRATGSYEQYF.

This clone was found once. This rearrangement joins TRBV7-9 to TRBJ2-4; no clear D. Trimming took off 4 bases at V and 7 bases at J, with 14 bases between the two ends. Germline CDR1 SEHNR, CDR2 FQNEAQ (reference sequence). The CDR3 is made up of 14 amino acids. CDR3 in DNA: TGTGCCAGCAGCTCGGAGATGATTTGGAACATTCAGTACTTC. Translated: CASSSEMIWNIQYF. Variable domain in full (rest from reference TRBV7-9 and TRBJ2-4): DTGVSQNPRHKITKRGQNVTFRCDPISEHNRLYWYRQTLGQGPEFLTYFQNEAQLEKSRLLSDRFSAERPKGSFSTLEIQRTEQGDSAMYLCASSSEMIWNIQYFGAGTRLSVL.

In regard to this clone: The sample holds other DNA sequences that translate to the same CDR3. V is TRBV9 and J is TRBJ2-3; 9 bases agree with TRBD2. With 3 bases clipped from V and 0 bases from J, the junction kept 2 bases outside the gene matches. Per germline, CDR1 SGDLS and CDR2 YYNGEE. This CDR3 spans 15 amino acids. CDR3 amino acids: CASSAAGGSTDTQYF. The DNA for the CDR3 is TGTGCCAGCAGCGCCGCGGGGGGGAGCACAGATACGCAGTATTTT. The full variable domain, its missing parts supplied by reference TRBV9 and TRBJ2-3, is DSGVTQTPKHLITATGQRVTLRCSPRSGDLSVYWYQQSLDQGLQFLIQYYNGEERAKGNILERFSAQQFPDLHSELNLSSLELGDSALYFCASSAAGGSTDTQYFGPGTRLTVL.

The gene calls are TRBV7-9 and TRBJ2-7; D is undetermined. V shed 3 bases and J shed 5 bases, with 14 bases lying between them. There are 14 residues in the CDR3. Germline V gene data show CDR1 as SEHNR and CDR2 as FQNEAQ (reference sequence). CDR3 protein: CASSLALLLDEQYF. In DNA, the CDR3 is TGTGCCAGCAGCTTGGCCCTCCTACTGGACGAGCAGTACTTC.

The chain is built from TRBV5-1 and TRBJ2-2; D uncertain. Germline V gene lookup returns CDR1 SGHRS and CDR2 YFSETQ. Deletions cut 7 bases from V and 0 bases from J, with 10 bases between. This CDR3 comprises 14 residues. CDR3 coding DNA: TGCGCCAGCTGGTCGTCATCGAACACCGGGGAGCTGTTTTTT. Translation gives CASWSSSNTGELFF.

V gene TRBV27 combines with J gene TRBJ2-1, with 11 bases fitting TRBD2. With 5 bases clipped from V and 6 bases from J, the junction kept 9 bases outside the gene matches. From germline, CDR1 is MNHEY and CDR2 SMNVEV (reference sequence). CDR3 length: 16 amino acids. CDR3 residues: CASSITGTSGPNEQFF. CDR3 in DNA: TGTGCCAGCAGTATCACCGGGACTAGCGGCCCCAATGAGCAGTTCTTC.

The chain recombines TRBV4-1 with TRBJ2-5, with TRBD2 identical over 7 bases. From germline, CDR1 is MGHRA and CDR2 YSYEKL. After removal of 3 bases from V and 5 bases from J, the junction contained 6 bases not matched to a gene. CDR3 length equals 14 residues. The CDR3: CASSHVASGETQYF. As DNA, the CDR3 is TGCGCCAGCAGCCACGTTGCTAGCGGTGAGACCCAGTACTTC.

The rearrangement links TRBV28 to TRBJ1-4; 7 bases are a match to TRBD1. CDR1 and CDR2 (germline): MDHEN, SYDVKM. V lost 5 bases to trimming and J lost 11 bases; unmatched junction nucleotides: 20. There are 17 residues in the CDR3. The CDR3 region is CASSPTGQFSDADKLFF. CDR3 coding DNA: TGTGCCAGCAGTCCCACGGGACAGTTTTCCGATGCTGATAAACTGTTTTTT.

The rearrangement uses TRBV30 and TRBJ1-1; tentatively, D is TRBD1 (5 bases). CDR1 and CDR2 from the germline V gene are GTSNPN and SVGIG (reference sequence). The CDR3 totals 13 residues. Deletions cut 0 bases from V and 3 bases from J, with 8 bases between. CDR3 sequence (DNA): TGTGCCTGGAGTGTAATACAGGACACTGAAGCTTTCTTT. It codes for CAWSVIQDTEAFF.

The V gene is TRBV7-9, the J gene TRBJ1-1; possible D gene TRBD1, 5 bases. The CDR3 is 14 amino acids. Per germline, CDR1 SEHNR and CDR2 FQNEAQ (reference sequence). Trimming pared 1 base from V and 1 base from J, leaving 7 bases between. Written as DNA, the CDR3 is TGTGCCAGCAGCTTAGTGGGGCAGAACACTGAAGCTTTCTTT. Amino acids: CASSLVGQNTEAFF.